This T cell receptor (beta chain) was identified in a study of blood T cell repertoires in COVID-19. About the research overall: Samples taken during acute and convalescent COVID-19 were collected in the United States, Italy and Spain. PBMCs, B-cell-depleted T cells, or T cells were the source of the cDNA or gDNA that made up the material.

J gave up 5 bases and V 0 bases, and 18 bases lay outside the gene matches. The CDR3 consists of 19 residues. Germline loops: CDR1 MRHNA, CDR2 SNTAGT. TCRdb keeps only in-frame clones here, not all; method: immunoSEQ multiplex PCR. The repertoire holds just over 250,000 clones, with about 87% as singletons. The chain recombines TRBV6-4 with TRBJ1-1; TRBD1 agrees at 7 bases. The receptor comes from a man between 60 and 75 years old who had recovered from COVID-19. The source material was peripheral blood. The chain's CDR3 is CASSDSGTALRDKGTEAFF. CDR3 nucleotide sequence: TGTGCCAGCAGTGACTCCGGGACAGCTTTAAGAGACAAGGGGACTGAAGCTTTCTTT.